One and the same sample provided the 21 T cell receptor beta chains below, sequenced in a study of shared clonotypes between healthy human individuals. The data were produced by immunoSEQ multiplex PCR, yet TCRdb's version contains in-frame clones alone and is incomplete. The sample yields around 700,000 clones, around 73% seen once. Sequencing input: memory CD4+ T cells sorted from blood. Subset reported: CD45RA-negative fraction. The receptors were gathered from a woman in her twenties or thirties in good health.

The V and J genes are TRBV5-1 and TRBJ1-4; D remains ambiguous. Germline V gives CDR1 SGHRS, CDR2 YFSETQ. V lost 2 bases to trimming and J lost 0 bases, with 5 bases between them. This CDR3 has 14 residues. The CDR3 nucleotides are TGCGCCAGCAGCTTCGGCTCAACTAATGAAAAACTGTTTTTT. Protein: CASSFGSTNEKLFF.

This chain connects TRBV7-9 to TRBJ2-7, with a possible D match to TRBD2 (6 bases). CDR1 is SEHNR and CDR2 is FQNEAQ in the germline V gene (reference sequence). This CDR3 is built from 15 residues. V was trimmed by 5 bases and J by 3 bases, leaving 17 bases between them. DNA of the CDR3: TGTGCCAGCAGCCCCGATGGGGGGAGTTTCTACGAGCAGTACTTC. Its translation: CASSPDGGSFYEQYF.

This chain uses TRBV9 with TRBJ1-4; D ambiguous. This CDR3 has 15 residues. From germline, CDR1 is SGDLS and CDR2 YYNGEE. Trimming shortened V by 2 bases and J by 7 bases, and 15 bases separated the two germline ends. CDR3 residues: CASSVQAVPGEKLFF. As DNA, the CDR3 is TGTGCCAGCAGCGTTCAGGCAGTCCCGGGTGAAAAACTGTTTTTT.

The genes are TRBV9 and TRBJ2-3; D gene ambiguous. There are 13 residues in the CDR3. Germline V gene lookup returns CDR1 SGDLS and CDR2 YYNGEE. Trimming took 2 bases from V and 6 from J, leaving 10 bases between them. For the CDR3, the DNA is TGTGCCAGCAGCGTTCCCCCGAGTGATACGCAGTATTTT. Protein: CASSVPPSDTQYF.

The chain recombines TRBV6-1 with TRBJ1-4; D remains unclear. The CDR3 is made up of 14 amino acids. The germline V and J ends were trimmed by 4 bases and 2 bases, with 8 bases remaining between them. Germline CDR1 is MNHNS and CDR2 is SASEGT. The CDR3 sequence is CASSGGITNEKLFF. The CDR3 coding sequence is TGTGCCAGCAGTGGCGGAATCACTAATGAAAAACTGTTTTTT.

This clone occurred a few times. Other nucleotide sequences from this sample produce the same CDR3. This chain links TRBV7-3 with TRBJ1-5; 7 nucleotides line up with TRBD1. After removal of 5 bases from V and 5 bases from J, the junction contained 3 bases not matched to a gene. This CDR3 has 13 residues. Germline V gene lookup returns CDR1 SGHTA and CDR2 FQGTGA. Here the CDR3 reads CASSPDRDQPQHF. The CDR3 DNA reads TGTGCCAGCAGCCCCGACAGGGATCAGCCCCAGCATTTT.

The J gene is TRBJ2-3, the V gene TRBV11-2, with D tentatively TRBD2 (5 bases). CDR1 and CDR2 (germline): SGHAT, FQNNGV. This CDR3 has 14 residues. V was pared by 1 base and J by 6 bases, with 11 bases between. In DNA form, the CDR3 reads TGTGCCAGCAGCTTAGGGCGGGTTGCGGATACGCAGTATTTT. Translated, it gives CASSLGRVADTQYF.

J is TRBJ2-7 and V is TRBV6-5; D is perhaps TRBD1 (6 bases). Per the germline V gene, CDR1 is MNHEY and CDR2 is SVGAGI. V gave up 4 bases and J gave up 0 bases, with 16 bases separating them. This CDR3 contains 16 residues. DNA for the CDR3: TGTGCCAGCAGTTCACTATTAAGGACAGCCTCCTACGAGCAGTACTTC. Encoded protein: CASSSLLRTASYEQYF.

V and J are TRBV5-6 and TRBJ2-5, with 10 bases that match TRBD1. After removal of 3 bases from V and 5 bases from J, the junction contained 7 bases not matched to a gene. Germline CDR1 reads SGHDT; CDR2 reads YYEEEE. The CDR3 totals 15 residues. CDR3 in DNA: TGTGCCAGCAGCTCCGGGACAGGGGCCAGGGAGACCCAGTACTTC. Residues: CASSSGTGARETQYF.

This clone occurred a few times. The CDR3 protein is CASTQSPRVKEQYF. The CDR3 nucleotides read TGTGCCAGCACCCAAAGCCCCAGGGTCAAAGAGCAGTACTTC. This chain links TRBV5-4 with TRBJ2-7; D possibly corresponds to TRBD1 (5 bases). Trimming stripped 6 bases from V and 7 bases from J, with 20 bases between. The CDR3 is made up of 14 amino acids. Germline lookup yields CDR1 SGHNT and CDR2 YYREEE (reference sequence).

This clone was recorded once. The CDR3 DNA reads TGTGCCTGGAGTGTACCCAGCGGTTCGAGGGATACGCAGTATTTT. Its translation: CAWSVPSGSRDTQYF. The chain is built from TRBV30 and TRBJ2-3; possibly TRBD2 for D (5 bases). CDR1 and CDR2 (germline): GTSNPN, SVGIG (reference sequence). Trimming took off 0 bases at V and 6 bases at J, with 16 bases between the two ends. The CDR3 loop spans 15 amino acids.

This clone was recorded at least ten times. The CDR3 is CASDLAGPYEQYF. CDR3 DNA sequence: TGTGCCTCGGATCTAGCGGGGCCCTACGAGCAGTACTTC. The chain is built from TRBV30 and TRBJ2-7; 9 nucleotides match TRBD2. The CDR3 covers 13 residues. V was pared by 7 bases and J by 2 bases, with 6 bases of the junction left unmatched. Per the germline V gene, CDR1 is GTSNPN and CDR2 is SVGIG (reference sequence).

For the CDR3, the DNA is TGTGCCAGCAGCTCCCGTACAGGCGCGAACACCATATATTTT. This codes for CASSSRTGANTIYF. The rearrangement links TRBV7-9 to TRBJ1-3, with D possibly TRBD1 on 5 matching bases. V was shortened by 4 bases and J by 7 bases, with 14 bases between the two germline ends. The CDR3 extends over 14 amino acids. Germline V gene lookup returns CDR1 SEHNR and CDR2 FQNEAQ (reference sequence). The entire variable domain, with the rest obtained from reference TRBV7-9 and TRBJ1-3, is as follows: DTGVSQNPRHKITKRGQNVTFRCDPISEHNRLYWYRQTLGQGPEFLTYFQNEAQLEKSRLLSDRFSAERPKGSFSTLEIQRTEQGDSAMYLCASSSRTGANTIYFGEGSWLTVV.

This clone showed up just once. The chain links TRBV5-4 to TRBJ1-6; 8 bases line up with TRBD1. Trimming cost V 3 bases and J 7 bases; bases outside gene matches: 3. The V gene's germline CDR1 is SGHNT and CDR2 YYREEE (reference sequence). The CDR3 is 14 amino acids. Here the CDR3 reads CASSWTGNNSPLHF. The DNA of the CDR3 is TGTGCCAGCAGCTGGACAGGGAACAATTCACCCCTCCACTTT. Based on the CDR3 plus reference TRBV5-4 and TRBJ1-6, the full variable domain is ETGVTQSPTHLIKTRGQQVTLRCSSQSGHNTVSWYQQALGQGPQFIFQYYREEENGRGNFPPRFSGLQFPNYSSELNVNALELDDSALYLCASSWTGNNSPLHFGNGTRLTVT.

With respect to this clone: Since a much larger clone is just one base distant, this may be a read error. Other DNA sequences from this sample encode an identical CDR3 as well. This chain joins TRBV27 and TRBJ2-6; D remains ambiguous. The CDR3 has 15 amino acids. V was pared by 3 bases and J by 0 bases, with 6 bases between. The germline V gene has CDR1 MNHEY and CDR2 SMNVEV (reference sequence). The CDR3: CASSFWGSGANVLTF. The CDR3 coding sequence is TGTGCCAGCAGTTTTTGGGGCTCTGGGGCCAACGTCCTGACTTTC.

CDR3 residues: CASTSARGTVKSVTF. The CDR3 DNA sequence: TGTGCCAGCACCTCCGCGCGGGGGACAGTGAAGTCAGTCACCTTC. The chain combines TRBV7-2 with TRBJ1-2; 7 bases are shared with TRBD1. The V gene end was trimmed by 7 bases and the J gene end by 13 bases; junction bases not matched to a gene: 21. Germline V gene lookup returns CDR1 SGHTA and CDR2 FQGNSA. The CDR3 sequence is 15 residues long. Drawing the rest from reference TRBV7-2 and TRBJ1-2, the complete variable domain is GAGVSQSPSNKVTEKGKDVELRCDPISGHTALYWYRQSLGQGLEFLIYFQGNSAPDKSGLPSDRFSAERTGGSVSTLTIQRTQQEDSAVYLCASTSARGTVKSVTFGSGTRLTVV.

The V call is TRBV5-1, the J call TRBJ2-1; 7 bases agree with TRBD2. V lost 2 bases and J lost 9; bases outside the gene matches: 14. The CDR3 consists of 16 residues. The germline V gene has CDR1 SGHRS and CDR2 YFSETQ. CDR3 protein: CASSFPAGLPQGEQFF. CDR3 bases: TGCGCCAGCAGCTTCCCAGCGGGACTCCCCCAAGGTGAGCAGTTCTTC.

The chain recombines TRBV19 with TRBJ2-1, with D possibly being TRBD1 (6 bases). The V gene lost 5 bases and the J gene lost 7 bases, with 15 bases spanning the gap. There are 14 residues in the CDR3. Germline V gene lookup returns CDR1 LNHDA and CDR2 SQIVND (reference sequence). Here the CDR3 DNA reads TGTGCCAGTAGTGGGGGACAATTAGGGAATGAGCAGTTCTTC. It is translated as CASSGGQLGNEQFF.

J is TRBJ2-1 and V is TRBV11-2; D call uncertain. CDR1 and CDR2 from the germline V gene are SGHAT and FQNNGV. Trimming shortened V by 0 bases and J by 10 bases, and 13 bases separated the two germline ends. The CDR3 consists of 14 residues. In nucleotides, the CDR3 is TGTGCCAGCAGCTTAGATAACAGTTATGGGGAGCAGTTCTTC. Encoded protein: CASSLDNSYGEQFF. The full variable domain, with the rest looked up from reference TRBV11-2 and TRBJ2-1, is EAGVAQSPRYKIIEKRQSVAFWCNPISGHATLYWYQQILGQGPKLLIQFQNNGVVDDSQLPKDRFSAERLKGVDSTLKIQPAKLEDSAVYLCASSLDNSYGEQFFGPGTRLTVL.

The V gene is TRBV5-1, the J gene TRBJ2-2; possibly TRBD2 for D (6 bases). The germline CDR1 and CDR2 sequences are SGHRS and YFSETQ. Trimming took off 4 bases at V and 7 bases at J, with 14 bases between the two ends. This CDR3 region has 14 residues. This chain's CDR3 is CASSPGGDHGELFF. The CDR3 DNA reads TGCGCCAGCAGCCCTGGAGGGGACCACGGGGAGCTGTTTTTT.

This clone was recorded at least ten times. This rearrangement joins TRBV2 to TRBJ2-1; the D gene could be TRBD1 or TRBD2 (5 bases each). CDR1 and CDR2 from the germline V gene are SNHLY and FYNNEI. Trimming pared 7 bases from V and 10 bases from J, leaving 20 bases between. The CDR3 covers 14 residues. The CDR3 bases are TGTGCCAGCACTGACCTCCGGGGCCCGGGGGAGCAGTTCTTC. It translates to CASTDLRGPGEQFF.